What follows describes a single T cell receptor beta chain. Its specificity is unknown. These data come from a study of beta chain features in type 1 diabetes. Study observations and caveats: Shortening of TCRB CDR3s, moderate but significant, appeared in all four CD4+ subsets of Type 1 diabetes patients.

The study reverse transcribed the entire isolated RNA, so it sequenced expressed TCRB transcripts. TCRdb keeps only in-frame clones here, not all; method: immunoSEQ multiplex PCR. The repertoire holds over 650,000 clones, with around an eighth as singletons. This TCR derives from a man aged 18-30 years with type 1 diabetes. Specimen: naive CD4+ T cells from blood.

This chain's CDR3 is CASSLAPLLNTEAFF. The CDR3 DNA is TGTGCCAGCAGCTTAGCCCCACTATTGAACACTGAAGCTTTCTTT. The V call is TRBV7-2, the J call TRBJ1-1; D unclear. The germline V and J ends were trimmed by 0 bases and 0 bases, with 8 bases remaining between them. CDR1 SGHTA and CDR2 FQGNSA come from the germline V gene. This CDR3 is 15 amino acids long.